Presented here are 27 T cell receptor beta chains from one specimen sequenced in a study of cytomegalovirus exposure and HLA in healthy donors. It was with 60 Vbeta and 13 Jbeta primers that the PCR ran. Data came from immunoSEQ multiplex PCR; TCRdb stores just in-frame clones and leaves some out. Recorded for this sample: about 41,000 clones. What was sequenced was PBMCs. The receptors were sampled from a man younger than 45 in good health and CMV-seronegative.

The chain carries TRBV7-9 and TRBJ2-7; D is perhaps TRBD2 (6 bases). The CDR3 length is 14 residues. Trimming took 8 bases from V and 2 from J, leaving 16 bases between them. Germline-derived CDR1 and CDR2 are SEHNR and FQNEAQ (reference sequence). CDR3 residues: CASSGLARPYEQYF. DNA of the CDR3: TGTGCCAGCTCTGGGCTAGCGAGACCCTACGAGCAGTACTTC.

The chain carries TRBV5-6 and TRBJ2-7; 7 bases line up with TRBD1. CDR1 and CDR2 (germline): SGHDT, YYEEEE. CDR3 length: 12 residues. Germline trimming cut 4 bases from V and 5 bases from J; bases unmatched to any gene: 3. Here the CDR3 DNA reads TGTGCCAGCAGCCCAACAGGGGACGAGCAGTACTTC. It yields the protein CASSPTGDEQYF.

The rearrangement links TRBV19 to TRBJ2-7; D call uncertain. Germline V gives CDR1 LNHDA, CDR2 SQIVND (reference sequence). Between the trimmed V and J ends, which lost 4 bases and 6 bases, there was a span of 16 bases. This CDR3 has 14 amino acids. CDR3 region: CASSTVIQEAEQYF. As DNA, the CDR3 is TGTGCCAGTAGTACGGTTATTCAGGAAGCCGAGCAGTACTTC.

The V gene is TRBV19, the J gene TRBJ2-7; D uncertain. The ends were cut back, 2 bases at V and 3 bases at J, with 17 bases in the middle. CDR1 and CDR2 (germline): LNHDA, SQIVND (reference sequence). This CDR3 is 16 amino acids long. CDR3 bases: TGTGCCAGTAGTATAAAAGCGTTCCTACCGGTCTACGAGCAGTACTTC. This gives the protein CASSIKAFLPVYEQYF.

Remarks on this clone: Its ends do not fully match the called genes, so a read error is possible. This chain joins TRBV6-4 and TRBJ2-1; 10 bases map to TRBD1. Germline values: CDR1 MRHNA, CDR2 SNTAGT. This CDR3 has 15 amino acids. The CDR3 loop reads CASRDSTGGDNEQFF. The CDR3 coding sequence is TGTGCCAGCAGGGACTCGACAGGGGGCGACAATGAGCAGTTCTTC.

CDR3 nucleotides: TGTGCCAGTAGTCCCGGTGGACTAGGCCCCTACAATGAGCAGTTCTTC. Translated, it gives CASSPGGLGPYNEQFF. The chain recombines TRBV19 with TRBJ2-1; 7 bases fit TRBD2. Looked up from germline, CDR1 is LNHDA and CDR2 is SQIVND (reference sequence). V was pared by 5 bases and J by 2 bases, with 9 bases of the junction left unmatched. This CDR3 is 16 amino acids long.

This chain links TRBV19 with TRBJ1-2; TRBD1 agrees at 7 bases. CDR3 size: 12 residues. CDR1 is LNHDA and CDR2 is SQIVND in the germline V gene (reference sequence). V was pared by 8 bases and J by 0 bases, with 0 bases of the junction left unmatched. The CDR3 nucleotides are TGTGCCAGTGGGACAGCTAACTATGGCTACACCTTC. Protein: CASGTANYGYTF.

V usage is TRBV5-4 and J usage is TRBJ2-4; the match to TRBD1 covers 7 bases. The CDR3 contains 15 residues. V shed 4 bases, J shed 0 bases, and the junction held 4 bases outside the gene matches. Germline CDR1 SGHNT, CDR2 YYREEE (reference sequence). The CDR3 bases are TGTGCCAGCAGCCTGGGACAGCCAGCCAAAAACATTCAGTACTTC. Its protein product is CASSLGQPAKNIQYF.

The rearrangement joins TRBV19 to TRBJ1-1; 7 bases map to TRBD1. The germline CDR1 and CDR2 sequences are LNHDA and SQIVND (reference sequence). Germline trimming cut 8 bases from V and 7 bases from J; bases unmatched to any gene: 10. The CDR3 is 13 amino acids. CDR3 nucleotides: TGTGCCAGTGCACCGGGACAGTACATTGAAGCTTTCTTT. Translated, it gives CASAPGQYIEAFF.

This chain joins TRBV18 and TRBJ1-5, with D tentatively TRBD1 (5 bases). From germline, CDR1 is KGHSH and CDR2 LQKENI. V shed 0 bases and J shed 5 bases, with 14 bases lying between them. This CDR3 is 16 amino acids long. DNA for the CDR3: TGTGCCAGCTCACCACCGTCGTTCAGGGATGATCAGCCCCAGCATTTT. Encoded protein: CASSPPSFRDDQPQHF.

The CDR3 sequence: CSGGIDNEQFF. The CDR3 region has the DNA TGCAGCGGGGGGATAGACAATGAGCAGTTCTTC. This sequence joins TRBV20-1 and TRBJ2-1, with 7 positions matching TRBD2. This CDR3 is 11 amino acids long. Germline CDR1 DFQATT, CDR2 SNEGSKA (reference sequence).

CDR3 DNA sequence: TGTGCCAGCAGTTTTTGGAACCCACAAAGACAGGGGGTGGGTTTAGGCACCGGGGAGCTGTTTTTT. Its translation: CASSFWNPQRQGVGLGTGELFF. The rearrangement joins TRBV28 to TRBJ2-2, with TRBD1 matching over 9 bases. Germline V gives CDR1 MDHEN, CDR2 SYDVKM. V gave up 3 bases and J gave up 4 bases; unmatched junction bases: 24. This CDR3 is built from 22 residues.

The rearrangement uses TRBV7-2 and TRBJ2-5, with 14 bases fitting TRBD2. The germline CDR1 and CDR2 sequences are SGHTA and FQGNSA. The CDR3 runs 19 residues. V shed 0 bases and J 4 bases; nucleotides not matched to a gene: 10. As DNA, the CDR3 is TGTGCCAGCAGCTTAGCACCTGGGACTAGCGGGGGTTCCCTAGAGACCCAGTACTTC. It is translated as CASSLAPGTSGGSLETQYF. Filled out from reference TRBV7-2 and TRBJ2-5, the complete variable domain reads GAGVSQSPSNKVTEKGKDVELRCDPISGHTALYWYRQSLGQGLEFLIYFQGNSAPDKSGLPSDRFSAERTGGSVSTLTIQRTQQEDSAVYLCASSLAPGTSGGSLETQYFGPGTRLLVL.

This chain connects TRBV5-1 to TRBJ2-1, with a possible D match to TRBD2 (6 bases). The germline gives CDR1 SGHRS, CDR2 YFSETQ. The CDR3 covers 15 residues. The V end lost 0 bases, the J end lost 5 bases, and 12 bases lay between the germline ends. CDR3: CASSLAGLGNNEQFF. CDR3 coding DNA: TGCGCCAGCAGCTTGGCGGGACTGGGGAACAATGAGCAGTTCTTC.

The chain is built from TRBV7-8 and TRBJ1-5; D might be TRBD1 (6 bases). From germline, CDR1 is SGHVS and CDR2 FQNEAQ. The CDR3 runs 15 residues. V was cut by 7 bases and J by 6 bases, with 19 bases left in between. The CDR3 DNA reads TGTGCCAGCACCCCGATGGGGCTAGGGGGTCAGCCCCAGCATTTT. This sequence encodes CASTPMGLGGQPQHF.

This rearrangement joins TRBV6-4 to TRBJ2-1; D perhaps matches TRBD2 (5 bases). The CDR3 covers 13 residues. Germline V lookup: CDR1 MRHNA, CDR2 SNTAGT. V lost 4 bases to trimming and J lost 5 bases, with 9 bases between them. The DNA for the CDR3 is TGTGCCAGCAGTGCGGGATGGGACAATGAGCAGTTCTTC. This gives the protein CASSAGWDNEQFF.

In DNA, the CDR3 is TGCAGTGCGTCTCAAGAGACCCAGTACTTC. Its protein is CSASQETQYF. The J gene is TRBJ2-5, the V gene TRBV20-1; no firm D call. In germline, CDR1 is DFQATT, CDR2 SNEGSKA (reference sequence). V was pared by 6 bases and J by 2 bases, with 4 bases between. CDR3 size: 10 residues.

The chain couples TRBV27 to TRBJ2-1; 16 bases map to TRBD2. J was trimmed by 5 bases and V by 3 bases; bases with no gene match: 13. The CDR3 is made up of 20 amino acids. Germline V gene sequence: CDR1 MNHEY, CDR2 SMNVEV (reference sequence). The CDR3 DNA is TGTGCCAGCAGTTTGAATACCGAGGGACTAGCGGGAGGGCCCAACAATGAGCAGTTCTTC. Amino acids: CASSLNTEGLAGGPNNEQFF.

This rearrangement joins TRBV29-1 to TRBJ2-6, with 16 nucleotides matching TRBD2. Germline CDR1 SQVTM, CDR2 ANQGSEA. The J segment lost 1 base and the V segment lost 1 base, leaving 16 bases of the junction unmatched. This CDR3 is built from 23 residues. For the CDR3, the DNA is TGCAGCGTTGAAGTGACAACGGGACTAGCGGGAGGGTGGAGAACTTCTGGGGCCAACGTCCTGACTTTC. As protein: CSVEVTTGLAGGWRTSGANVLTF.

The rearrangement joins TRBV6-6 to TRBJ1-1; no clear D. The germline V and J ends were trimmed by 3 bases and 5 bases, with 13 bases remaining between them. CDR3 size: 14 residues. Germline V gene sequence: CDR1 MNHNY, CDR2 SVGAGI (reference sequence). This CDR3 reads CASSYPALRTEAFF. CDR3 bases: TGTGCCAGCAGTTATCCCGCTTTGAGGACTGAAGCTTTCTTT.

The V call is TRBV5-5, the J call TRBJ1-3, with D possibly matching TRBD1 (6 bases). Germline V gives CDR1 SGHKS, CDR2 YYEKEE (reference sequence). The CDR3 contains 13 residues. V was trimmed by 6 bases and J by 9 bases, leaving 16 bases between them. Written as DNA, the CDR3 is TGTGCCAGCAACGGAGGGGGGGTAGGCACCATATATTTT. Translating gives CASNGGGVGTIYF.

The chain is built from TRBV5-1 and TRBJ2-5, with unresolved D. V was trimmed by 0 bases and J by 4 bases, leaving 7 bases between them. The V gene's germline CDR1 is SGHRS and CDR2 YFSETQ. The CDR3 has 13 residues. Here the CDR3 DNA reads TGCGCCAGCAGCTTGGACTATGCAGAGACCCAGTACTTC. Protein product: CASSLDYAETQYF.

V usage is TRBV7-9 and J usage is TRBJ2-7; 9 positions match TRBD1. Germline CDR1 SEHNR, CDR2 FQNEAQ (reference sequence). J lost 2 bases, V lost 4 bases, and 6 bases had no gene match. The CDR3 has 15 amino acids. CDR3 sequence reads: CASSYRDRVAYEQYF. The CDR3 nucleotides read TGTGCCAGCAGCTACCGGGACAGGGTTGCCTACGAGCAGTACTTC.

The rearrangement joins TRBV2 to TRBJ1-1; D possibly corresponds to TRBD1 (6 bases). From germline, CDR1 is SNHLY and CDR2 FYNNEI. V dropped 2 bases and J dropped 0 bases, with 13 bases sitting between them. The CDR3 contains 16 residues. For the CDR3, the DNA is TGTGCCAGCAGTGAAAAGCAGGGGCTATTGAACACTGAAGCTTTCTTT. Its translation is CASSEKQGLLNTEAFF.

In DNA form, the CDR3 reads TGCAGCGTTGACGGTACTAGCGTGGTTCATGAGCAGTTCTTC. Translating it yields CSVDGTSVVHEQFF. J is TRBJ2-1 and V is TRBV29-1; 7 nucleotides align to TRBD2. The CDR3 has 14 residues. Germline loops: CDR1 SQVTM, CDR2 ANQGSEA. V gave up 3 bases and J gave up 8 bases; unmatched junction bases: 10.

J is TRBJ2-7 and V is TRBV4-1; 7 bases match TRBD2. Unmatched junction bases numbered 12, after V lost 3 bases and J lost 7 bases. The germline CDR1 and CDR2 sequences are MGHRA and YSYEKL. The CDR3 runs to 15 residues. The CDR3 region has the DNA TGCGCCAGCAGCCATGGAGCGGGACCGCCGGGGGAGCAGTACTTC. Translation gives CASSHGAGPPGEQYF.

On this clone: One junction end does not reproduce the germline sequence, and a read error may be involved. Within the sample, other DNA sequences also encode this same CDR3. The CDR3 here is CASKKAGLASPLHF. DNA of the CDR3: TGTGCCAGCAAAAAAGCAGGTTTGGCTTCACCCCTACACTTT. The chain couples TRBV6-5 to TRBJ1-6; no definite D call. Germline CDR1 is MNHEY and CDR2 is SVGAGI. This CDR3 is 14 amino acids long.